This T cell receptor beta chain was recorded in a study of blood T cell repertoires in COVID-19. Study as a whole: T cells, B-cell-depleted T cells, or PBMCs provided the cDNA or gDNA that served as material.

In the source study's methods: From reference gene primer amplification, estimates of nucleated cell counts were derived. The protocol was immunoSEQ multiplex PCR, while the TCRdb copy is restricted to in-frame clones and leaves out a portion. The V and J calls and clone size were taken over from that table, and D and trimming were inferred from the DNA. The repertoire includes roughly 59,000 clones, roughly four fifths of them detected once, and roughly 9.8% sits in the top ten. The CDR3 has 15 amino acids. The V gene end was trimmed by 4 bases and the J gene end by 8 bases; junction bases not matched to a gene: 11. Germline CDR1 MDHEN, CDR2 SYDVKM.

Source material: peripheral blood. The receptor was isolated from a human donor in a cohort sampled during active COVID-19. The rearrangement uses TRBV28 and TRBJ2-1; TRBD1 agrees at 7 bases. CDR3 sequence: CASSSPRTGRDEQFF. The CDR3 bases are TGTGCCAGCAGTTCCCCCCGGACAGGTCGAGATGAGCAGTTCTTC. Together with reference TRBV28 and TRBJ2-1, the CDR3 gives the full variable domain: DVKVTQSSRYLVKRTGEKVFLECVQDMDHENMFWYRQDPGLGLRLIYFSYDVKMKEKGDIPEGYSVSREKKERFSLILESASTNQTSMYLCASSSPRTGRDEQFFGPGTRLTVL.